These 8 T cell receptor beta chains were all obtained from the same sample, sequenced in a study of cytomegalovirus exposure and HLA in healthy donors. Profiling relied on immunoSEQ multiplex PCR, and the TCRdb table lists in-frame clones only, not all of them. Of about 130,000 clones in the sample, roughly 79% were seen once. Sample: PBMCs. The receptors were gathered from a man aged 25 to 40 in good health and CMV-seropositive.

CDR3 residues: CASSFWGVNTEAFF. CDR3 DNA sequence: TGTGCCAGCAGCTTTTGGGGGGTGAACACTGAAGCTTTCTTT. The chain couples TRBV5-4 to TRBJ1-1; a possible D gene is TRBD1 (5 bases). V lost 2 bases and J 0 bases, leaving 8 bases between the germline ends. The CDR3 is made up of 14 amino acids. CDR1 is SGHNT, CDR2 YYREEE, per germline (reference sequence).

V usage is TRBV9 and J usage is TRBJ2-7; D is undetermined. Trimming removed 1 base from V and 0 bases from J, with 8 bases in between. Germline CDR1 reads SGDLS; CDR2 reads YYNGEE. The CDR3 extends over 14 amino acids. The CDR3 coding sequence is TGTGCCAGCAGCGTATACGCGAGCTCCTACGAGCAGTACTTC. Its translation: CASSVYASSYEQYF.

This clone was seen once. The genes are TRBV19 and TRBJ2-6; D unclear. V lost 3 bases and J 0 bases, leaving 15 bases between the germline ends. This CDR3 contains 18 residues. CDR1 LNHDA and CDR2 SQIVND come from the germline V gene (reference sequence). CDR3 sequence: CASSIEPPGSSGANVLTF. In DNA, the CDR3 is TGTGCCAGTAGTATCGAGCCCCCAGGTTCCTCTGGGGCCAACGTCCTGACTTTC.

CDR3: CSVEVTEFGNTIYF. CDR3 sequence (DNA): TGCAGCGTTGAAGTGACAGAATTCGGAAACACCATATATTTT. V usage is TRBV29-1 and J usage is TRBJ1-3, with D possibly matching TRBD1 (5 bases). Germline loops: CDR1 SQVTM, CDR2 ANQGSEA. The V and J ends lost 1 base and 4 bases respectively, with 11 bases between them. CDR3 length equals 14 residues.

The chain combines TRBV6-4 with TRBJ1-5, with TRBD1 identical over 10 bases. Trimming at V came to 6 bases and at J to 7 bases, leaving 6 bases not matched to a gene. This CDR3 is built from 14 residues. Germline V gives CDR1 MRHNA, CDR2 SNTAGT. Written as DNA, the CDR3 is TGTGCCAGCAGCAGGGACAGGGGAGGCCAGCCCCAGCATTTT. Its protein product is CASSRDRGGQPQHF.

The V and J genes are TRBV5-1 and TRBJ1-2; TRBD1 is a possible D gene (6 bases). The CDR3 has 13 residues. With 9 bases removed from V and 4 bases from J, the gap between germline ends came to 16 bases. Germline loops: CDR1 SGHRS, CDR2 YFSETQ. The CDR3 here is CATRDTTPYGYTF. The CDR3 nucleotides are TGCGCCACCCGGGACACAACCCCCTATGGCTACACCTTC.

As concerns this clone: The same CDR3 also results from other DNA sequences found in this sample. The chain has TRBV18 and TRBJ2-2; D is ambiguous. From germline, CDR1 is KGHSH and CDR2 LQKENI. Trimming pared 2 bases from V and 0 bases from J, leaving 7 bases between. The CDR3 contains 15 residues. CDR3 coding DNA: TGTGCCAGCTCACCAGGCCTAGCGAACACCGGGGAGCTGTTTTTT. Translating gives CASSPGLANTGELFF.

CDR3 loop: CASEQGSTYNEQFF. The CDR3 nucleotides read TGCGCCAGCGAGCAGGGGTCTACCTACAATGAGCAGTTCTTC. The chain employs TRBV5-1 and TRBJ2-1; possible D gene TRBD1, 6 bases. Looked up from germline, CDR1 is SGHRS and CDR2 is YFSETQ. V was trimmed by 7 bases and J by 2 bases, leaving 13 bases between them. CDR3 size: 14 residues.